These 29 T cell receptor beta chains were all obtained from the same sample, sequenced in a study of circulating CD8 cells and anti-PD-1 response in melanoma. Sorting of live CD3+CD8+TCRalphabeta+ cells by PD-1 and/or TIGIT gave four subsets. TCR libraries were prepared from 15 ng of total RNA with the QIAseq Immune Repertoire TCR panel. TCRdb called the reads again in MiXCR, with one record for every CDR3 protein. Here the sample spans approximately 1,600 distinct CDR3 sequences, about a tenth being singletons. Sequenced material: CD8+ T cells from PBMCs, taken at baseline or after one month of anti-PD-1 therapy (not recorded which). The receptors come from a human donor with melanoma.

Sample share makes this clonotype large (0.1 to 1%). The CDR3 bases are TGTGCTAGTGCCTACGGTTTGACCGGGGAGCTGTTTTTT. Translation: CASAYGLTGELFF. The chain couples TRBV12-5 to TRBJ2-2; D is uncertain. The V and J ends lost 7 bases and 5 bases respectively, with 11 bases between them. Looked up from germline, CDR1 is LGHNT and CDR2 is FRNRAP. The CDR3 has 13 residues. Drawing the rest from reference TRBV12-5 and TRBJ2-2, the complete variable domain is DARVTQTPRHKVTEMGQEVTMRCQPILGHNTVFWYRQTMMQGLELLAYFRNRAPLDDSGMPKDRFSAEMPDATLATLKIQPSEPRDSAVYFCASAYGLTGELFFGEGSRLTVL.

This clonotype is large by share. V is TRBV19 and J is TRBJ2-7, with 11 bases aligning to TRBD1. This CDR3 is 17 amino acids long. After removal of 4 bases from V and 3 bases from J, the junction contained 11 bases not matched to a gene. CDR1 LNHDA and CDR2 SQIVND come from the germline V gene (reference sequence). CDR3 sequence (DNA): TGTGCCAGTAGTACCTTCCACTCCGGGACAGGGGGCTACGAGCAGTACTTC. This sequence encodes CASSTFHSGTGGYEQYF.

By sample fraction, this clonotype is large. The V gene is TRBV28, the J gene TRBJ2-7, with D unresolved. Trimming took off 7 bases at V and 0 bases at J, with 10 bases between the two ends. Germline V gene sequence: CDR1 MDHEN, CDR2 SYDVKM. The CDR3 is made up of 13 amino acids. Here the CDR3 DNA reads TGTGCCAGCACCGAGAGCCTCTCCTACGAGCAGTACTTC. It yields the protein CASTESLSYEQYF.

By share of the sample, this clonotype is medium-sized. This chain joins TRBV19 and TRBJ1-2; weak D call: TRBD1 (5 bases). There are 15 residues in the CDR3. Germline V CDR1 and CDR2: LNHDA, SQIVND (reference sequence). V lost 1 base and J lost 6, with 15 bases in between. The CDR3 region has the DNA TGTGCCAGTAGTATAGGTGGCAGGGCAATGGATGGCTACACCTTC. It codes for CASSIGGRAMDGYTF.

V usage is TRBV4-1 and J usage is TRBJ2-5, with 7 bases that match TRBD1. The V gene's germline CDR1 is MGHRA and CDR2 YSYEKL. The trim removed 4 bases at V and 4 bases at J, leaving 3 bases unmatched. The CDR3 extends over 13 amino acids. The CDR3 loop is CASSPGTVETQYF. DNA of the CDR3: TGCGCCAGCAGCCCGGGGACAGTAGAGACCCAGTACTTC.

This clonotype is labeled as large. CDR3: CASSIWGQGNQPQHF. CDR3 bases: TGTGCCAGTAGTATCTGGGGCCAGGGCAATCAGCCCCAGCATTTT. The V call is TRBV19, the J call TRBJ1-5; a possible D gene is TRBD1 (5 bases). The CDR3 totals 15 residues. The germline CDR1 and CDR2 sequences are LNHDA and SQIVND (reference sequence). V lost 3 bases, J lost 2 bases, and 11 bases lay in between.

Relative to its sample, this clonotype is medium-sized (0.01 to 0.1%). The chain recombines TRBV19 with TRBJ1-2, with 9 positions matching TRBD1. Looked up from germline, CDR1 is LNHDA and CDR2 is SQIVND (reference sequence). This CDR3 is built from 13 residues. With V trimmed by 10 bases and J by 4 bases, 7 bases remained unmatched. The CDR3 nucleotides are TGTGCCACCCGAGTGGGACAGGGCTATGGCTACACCTTC. It encodes CATRVGQGYGYTF.

By share, this clonotype counts as medium-sized. V is TRBV21-1 and J is TRBJ2-7; the D segment call TRBD1 is taken from the table without a DNA check. TRBV21-1 is flagged as a pseudogene. The CDR3 covers 17 residues. CDR3 loop: CASTDTVSRDKSYEQYF. CDR3 sequence (DNA): TGTGCCAGCACCGACACCGTTAGCCGGGACAAGTCCTACGAGCAGTACTTC.

This clonotype counts as large. The chain couples TRBV6-6 to TRBJ2-1; no firm D call. The CDR3 totals 12 residues. Deletions cut 0 bases from V and 6 bases from J, with 3 bases between. Germline V CDR1 and CDR2: MNHNY, SVGAGI (reference sequence). The CDR3 reads CASSYSGNEQFF. Here the CDR3 DNA reads TGTGCCAGCAGTTACTCTGGCAATGAGCAGTTCTTC.

This clonotype qualifies as medium-sized. The V gene is TRBV3-1, the J gene TRBJ2-2; possibly TRBD2 for D (5 bases). The CDR3 has 19 residues. Germline CDR1 LGHDT, CDR2 YNNKEL (reference sequence). V was clipped by 0 bases and J by 0 bases, with 17 bases between them. The CDR3 reads CASSQERGGAGANTGELFF. The CDR3 DNA reads TGTGCCAGCAGCCAAGAAAGAGGTGGAGCCGGGGCGAACACCGGGGAGCTGTTTTTT.

This clonotype is categorized as medium-sized. The chain links TRBV7-8 to TRBJ2-3; no definite D call. The ends were cut back, 5 bases at V and 5 bases at J, with 11 bases in the middle. The CDR3 is made up of 13 amino acids. Germline CDR1 SGHVS, CDR2 FQNEAQ. The DNA for the CDR3 is TGTGCCAGCAGCCCAGCTGGTGGAGATACGCAGTATTTT. Translated: CASSPAGGDTQYF.

The chain recombines TRBV19 with TRBJ2-7; 10 nucleotides align to TRBD2. Germline V gene sequence: CDR1 LNHDA, CDR2 SQIVND (reference sequence). The CDR3 is 15 amino acids. The V gene end was trimmed by 5 bases and the J gene end by 5 bases; junction bases not matched to a gene: 9. CDR3 sequence reads: CASSVSGGPNNEQYF. CDR3 nucleotide sequence: TGTGCCAGTAGTGTTAGCGGGGGGCCCAACAACGAGCAGTACTTC.

Worth noting for this clonotype: It may be a read error: a sequence one base away is much more abundant. The genes are TRBV11-1 and TRBJ1-1; 10 bases align to TRBD1. Germline CDR1 is SGHAT and CDR2 is FQDESV (reference sequence). CDR3 size: 14 residues. CDR3 region: CASSYGTGDTEASF. CDR3 bases: TGTGCCAGCAGCTACGGGACAGGGGACACTGAAGCTTCCTTT.

This clonotype was recorded a few times. The chain has TRBV6-6 and TRBJ2-5; 7 positions match TRBD2. The CDR3 extends over 17 amino acids. Unmatched junction bases numbered 19, after V lost 7 bases and J lost 5 bases. CDR1 is MNHNY, CDR2 SVGAGI, per germline (reference sequence). The CDR3 DNA reads as TGTGCCAGCACCCTCCGAGGGCGAGCGGGGTGGATCGAGACCCAGTACTTC. Amino acids: CASTLRGRAGWIETQYF.

The CDR3 region has the DNA TGTGCCAGCAGTCTCACAGCCCCGGGTAGGACTGAAGCTTTCTTT. Its protein product is CASSLTAPGRTEAFF. The chain combines TRBV6-5 with TRBJ1-1; no definite D call. CDR1 is MNHEY, CDR2 SVGAGI, per germline. Trimming took 5 bases from V and 5 from J, leaving 18 bases between them. CDR3 length: 15 amino acids.

This clonotype has more than one count but fewer than ten. V is TRBV4-3 and J is TRBJ1-1, with D maybe TRBD1 (5 bases). V was trimmed by 1 base and J by 4 bases, leaving 13 bases between them. This CDR3 is built from 15 residues. Germline-derived CDR1 and CDR2 are LGHNA and YSLEER. Here the CDR3 DNA reads TGCGCCAGCAGCCAAGTCGAGGGGTCTACCACTGAAGCTTTCTTT. It yields the protein CASSQVEGSTTEAFF.

This clonotype is medium-sized. The chain employs TRBV19 and TRBJ2-1, with 9 bases identical to TRBD2. Germline CDR1 reads LNHDA; CDR2 reads SQIVND (reference sequence). This CDR3 has 15 residues. With 1 base clipped from V and 4 bases from J, the junction kept 2 bases outside the gene matches. CDR3 loop: CASSIGLAAYNEQFF. The CDR3 DNA is TGTGCCAGTAGTATAGGACTAGCGGCTTACAATGAGCAGTTCTTC.

This clonotype ranks as medium-sized. The chain has TRBV27 and TRBJ2-3; 10 nucleotides line up with TRBD2. This CDR3 has 15 residues. The V gene's germline CDR1 is MNHEY and CDR2 SMNVEV (reference sequence). The ends lost 7 bases at V and 2 bases at J; junction bases unmatched: 6. The chain's CDR3 is CASTSSGGNTDTQYF. CDR3 DNA: TGTGCCAGCACTTCTAGCGGGGGCAACACAGATACGCAGTATTTT.

In this sample, this clonotype turned up a few times. V usage is TRBV19 and J usage is TRBJ2-1; no clear D. The germline gives CDR1 LNHDA, CDR2 SQIVND (reference sequence). This CDR3 is built from 14 residues. V lost 3 bases and J lost 0, with 6 bases in between. The CDR3 is CASSISSSYNEQFF. In DNA, the CDR3 is TGTGCCAGTAGTATCTCGAGCTCCTACAATGAGCAGTTCTTC.

This clonotype was picked up a small number of times. This may stem from a read error, because a much larger clone lies one nucleotide away. The chain has TRBV6-5 and TRBJ1-2; D unresolved. V lost 0 bases, J lost 4 bases, and 15 bases lay in between. CDR3 length: 16 amino acids. Looked up from germline, CDR1 is MNHEY and CDR2 is SVGAGI. In nucleotides, the CDR3 is TGTGCCAGCAGTTACTCTGGCGGAGTCCCAATCTATGGCTACACCTTC. This codes for CASSYSGGVPIYGYTF.

In this sample, this clonotype is large. The rearrangement uses TRBV29-1 and TRBJ2-2; D not resolved. V lost 3 bases and J 2 bases, leaving 4 bases between the germline ends. Germline V gene data show CDR1 as SQVTM and CDR2 as ANQGSEA. The CDR3 is 12 amino acids. The CDR3 sequence: CSVESNTGELFF. CDR3 DNA sequence: TGCAGCGTTGAGAGTAACACCGGGGAGCTGTTTTTT.

This clonotype rates as medium-sized. V is TRBV4-1 and J is TRBJ2-7; D gene ambiguous. Looked up from germline, CDR1 is MGHRA and CDR2 is YSYEKL. With 1 base removed from V and 4 bases from J, the gap between germline ends came to 14 bases. This CDR3 spans 15 amino acids. The CDR3 DNA reads as TGCGCCAGCAGCCAAGGCGCATTATCCTCTTACGAGCAGTACTTC. This codes for CASSQGALSSYEQYF.

The table lists this clonotype with a few counts. The chain employs TRBV30 and TRBJ2-6, with D unclear. The length of the CDR3 is 14 residues. CDR1 GTSNPN and CDR2 SVGIG come from the germline V gene (reference sequence). The V end was cut by 3 bases, the J end by 0 bases, with 6 bases between. CDR3 nucleotides: TGTGCCTGGAGATGGGACTCTGGGGCCAACGTCCTGACTTTC. Translated, it gives CAWRWDSGANVLTF.

This clonotype qualifies as medium-sized. The chain carries TRBV3-1 and TRBJ2-3; D call uncertain. CDR3 length equals 16 residues. Germline CDR1 is LGHDT and CDR2 is YNNKEL (reference sequence). The germline V and J ends were trimmed by 4 bases and 4 bases, with 18 bases remaining between them. The CDR3 DNA is TGTGCCAGCAGCCTCGTGGAGAGTTCCACACCAGATACGCAGTATTTT. The encoded protein is CASSLVESSTPDTQYF.

Relative to its sample, this clonotype is medium-sized. The chain employs TRBV20-1 and TRBJ2-1; the D is unclear. CDR1 is DFQATT and CDR2 is SNEGSKA in the germline V gene (reference sequence). The CDR3 has 10 amino acids. Trimming shortened V by 3 bases and J by 8 bases, and 5 bases separated the two germline ends. The DNA of the CDR3 is TGCAGTGCTAGCGAGGATGAGCAGTTCTTC. Its protein is CSASEDEQFF.

By sample share, this clonotype is medium-sized. This chain links TRBV27 with TRBJ1-2; possibly TRBD1 for D (5 bases). This CDR3 has 16 residues. Germline V CDR1 and CDR2: MNHEY, SMNVEV (reference sequence). Trimming left V 0 bases short and J 3 bases short, with 14 bases between. This CDR3 is CASSLSGQANDYGYTF. The CDR3 region has the DNA TGTGCCAGCAGTTTATCGGGGCAGGCGAATGACTATGGCTACACCTTC.

By share, this clonotype counts as large. The V call is TRBV5-6, the J call TRBJ2-7; D may be TRBD1 (6 bases). This CDR3 contains 13 residues. V was clipped by 4 bases and J by 3 bases, with 11 bases between them. In germline, CDR1 is SGHDT, CDR2 YYEEEE. CDR3 amino acids: CASSEQGLYEQYF. The CDR3 coding sequence is TGTGCCAGCAGCGAACAGGGCCTCTACGAGCAGTACTTC.

This clonotype is large. This chain connects TRBV2 to TRBJ2-3; D gene unclear. V was pared by 6 bases and J by 4 bases, with 14 bases between. The CDR3 extends over 14 amino acids. The germline gives CDR1 SNHLY, CDR2 FYNNEI. DNA for the CDR3: TGTGCCAGCAGATTTGGCGTCGGATCAGATACGCAGTATTTT. As protein: CASRFGVGSDTQYF.

This clonotype is termed large. The rearrangement links TRBV5-5 to TRBJ1-1; D unresolved. V was cut by 4 bases and J by 7 bases, with 14 bases left in between. The CDR3 has 13 residues. Germline-derived CDR1 and CDR2 are SGHKS and YYEKEE (reference sequence). CDR3 sequence reads: CASSPSGMGEAFF. CDR3 in DNA: TGTGCCAGCAGCCCCTCGGGCATGGGTGAAGCTTTCTTT.